Presented here are 32 T cell receptor beta chains from one specimen sequenced in a study of neoadjuvant anti-PD-1 for oral cavity cancer. As for time point: after neoadjuvant nivolumab, at surgical resection. TCRdb keeps only in-frame clones here, not all; method: immunoSEQ multiplex PCR. The sample yields about 13,000 clones, 67% seen once. Sequenced material: PBMCs, taken after nivolumab (anti-PD-1) treatment. The receptors were sampled from a person aged 40 to 85 with oral cavity squamous cell carcinoma.

The chain has TRBV19 and TRBJ2-7; D possibly corresponds to TRBD1 (5 bases). This CDR3 has 14 amino acids. The V end was cut by 10 bases, the J end by 0 bases, with 16 bases between. Germline lookup yields CDR1 LNHDA and CDR2 SQIVND (reference sequence). The CDR3 DNA is TGTGCCACCTCAAGGGGCAAGAGCTCCTACGAGCAGTACTTC. Translating gives CATSRGKSSYEQYF.

The gene calls are TRBV12-5 and TRBJ2-1, with no clear D. This CDR3 contains 13 residues. The V gene's germline CDR1 is LGHNT and CDR2 FRNRAP. Trimming took off 3 bases at V and 7 bases at J, with 10 bases between the two ends. The CDR3 coding sequence is TGTGCTAGTGGTTTCGGTCCCCGGAATGAGCAGTTCTTC. As protein: CASGFGPRNEQFF. The full variable domain, rest sourced from reference TRBV12-5 and TRBJ2-1, is DARVTQTPRHKVTEMGQEVTMRCQPILGHNTVFWYRQTMMQGLELLAYFRNRAPLDDSGMPKDRFSAEMPDATLATLKIQPSEPRDSAVYFCASGFGPRNEQFFGPGTRLTVL.

This clone was observed a handful of times. The chain combines TRBV6-1 with TRBJ1-4, with D unclear. The CDR3 length is 13 residues. The germline V and J ends were trimmed by 6 bases and 0 bases, with 5 bases remaining between them. Germline V gives CDR1 MNHNS, CDR2 SASEGT. The CDR3 is CASRGTTNEKLFF. The CDR3 region has the DNA TGTGCCAGCAGAGGGACAACTAATGAAAAACTGTTTTTT.

The chain uses TRBV30 and TRBJ2-1, with 8 bases that match TRBD2. After removal of 4 bases from V and 1 base from J, the junction contained 3 bases not matched to a gene. Germline loops: CDR1 GTSNPN, CDR2 SVGIG (reference sequence). The CDR3 covers 14 residues. As DNA, the CDR3 is TGTGCCTGGAAGCGACTAGCGTCCTACAATGAGCAGTTCTTC. Protein product: CAWKRLASYNEQFF.

The J gene is TRBJ2-3, the V gene TRBV30, with a weak D call TRBD2 (6 bases). V was shortened by 1 base and J by 10 bases, with 15 bases between the two germline ends. Germline CDR1 is GTSNPN and CDR2 is SVGIG (reference sequence). This CDR3 has 13 amino acids. CDR3 residues: CAWSAISGVAQYF. CDR3 sequence (DNA): TGTGCCTGGAGTGCCATCTCGGGAGTTGCGCAGTATTTT.

This clone was picked up a small number of times. The chain links TRBV5-5 to TRBJ1-1, with D tentatively TRBD1 (6 bases). V was pared by 2 bases and J by 4 bases, with 9 bases between. Germline-derived CDR1 and CDR2 are SGHKS and YYEKEE (reference sequence). The length of the CDR3 is 13 residues. The CDR3 region has the DNA TGTGCCAGCAGCTTTACAGGGCCCACTGAAGCTTTCTTT. This sequence encodes CASSFTGPTEAFF.

The chain couples TRBV30 to TRBJ2-7; D is unresolved. There are 13 residues in the CDR3. V was trimmed by 2 bases and J by 5 bases, leaving 13 bases between them. The germline CDR1 and CDR2 sequences are GTSNPN and SVGIG (reference sequence). CDR3 coding DNA: TGTGCCTGGAGTAAGGGCTACCCCGACGAGCAGTACTTC. It translates to CAWSKGYPDEQYF.

The chain combines TRBV6-5 with TRBJ2-2, with a possible D match to TRBD1 (7 bases). Germline CDR1 is MNHEY and CDR2 is SVGAGI. The V gene lost 4 bases and the J gene lost 4 bases, with 16 bases spanning the gap. The CDR3 runs to 16 residues. The CDR3 loop reads CASSSLGQGGTGELFF. CDR3 nucleotide sequence: TGTGCCAGCAGTTCCCTGGGGCAGGGGGGCACCGGGGAGCTGTTTTTT.

The chain carries TRBV2 and TRBJ2-5; 11 bases are shared with TRBD2. Germline V lookup: CDR1 SNHLY, CDR2 FYNNEI. With V trimmed by 4 bases and J by 4 bases, 11 bases remained unmatched. This CDR3 contains 17 residues. DNA of the CDR3: TGTGCCAGCAGTGCGGCCACTAGCGGGAGATTGGTAGAGACCCAGTACTTC. It is translated as CASSAATSGRLVETQYF.

CDR3 amino acids: CASSLGAGGSLSYNEQFF. The DNA of the CDR3 is TGTGCCAGCAGCTTAGGGGCAGGGGGAAGCTTGTCCTACAATGAGCAGTTCTTC. The rearrangement uses TRBV11-2 and TRBJ2-1; 7 bases align to TRBD1. This CDR3 has 18 amino acids. V lost 1 base and J lost 1; bases outside the gene matches: 10. The germline CDR1 and CDR2 sequences are SGHAT and FQNNGV. Combining the CDR3 with reference TRBV11-2 and TRBJ2-1 gives the whole variable domain EAGVAQSPRYKIIEKRQSVAFWCNPISGHATLYWYQQILGQGPKLLIQFQNNGVVDDSQLPKDRFSAERLKGVDSTLKIQPAKLEDSAVYLCASSLGAGGSLSYNEQFFGPGTRLTVL.

The rearrangement uses TRBV6-5 and TRBJ1-1; possible D gene TRBD1, 5 bases. The CDR3 has 15 residues. Trimming took 5 bases from V and 4 from J, leaving 17 bases between them. From germline, CDR1 is MNHEY and CDR2 SVGAGI. The CDR3 loop is CASSTGLGQATEAFF. The DNA of the CDR3 is TGTGCCAGCAGTACCGGTTTGGGGCAGGCCACTGAAGCTTTCTTT.

The rearrangement uses TRBV5-4 and TRBJ2-1, with D maybe TRBD2 (6 bases). V dropped 4 bases and J dropped 1 base, with 12 bases sitting between them. CDR1 SGHNT and CDR2 YYREEE come from the germline V gene (reference sequence). This CDR3 has 15 amino acids. In nucleotides, the CDR3 is TGTGCCAGCAGCAAGGGCGGGAATTCCTACAATGAGCAGTTCTTC. Protein product: CASSKGGNSYNEQFF.

The count of this clone is one. The chain carries TRBV10-2 and TRBJ2-3; 8 bases match TRBD1. Germline V gene sequence: CDR1 WSHSY, CDR2 SAAADI. The CDR3 covers 15 residues. Trimming cost V 6 bases and J 0 bases; bases outside gene matches: 5. CDR3 nucleotides: TGCGCCAGCAGAGACAGGGGACGGAGCACAGATACGCAGTATTTT. This sequence encodes CASRDRGRSTDTQYF.

About this clone itself: One end of the junction fails to match germline, which may point to a read error. The chain uses TRBV30 and TRBJ2-2, with TRBD2 as a possible D gene (6 bases). CDR3 length: 14 residues. The V gene's germline CDR1 is GTSNPN and CDR2 SVGIG (reference sequence). This CDR3 is CASRGLAKTGELFF. In nucleotides, the CDR3 is TGTGCCTCCCGAGGTCTAGCGAAGACCGGGGAGCTGTTTTTT.

This chain joins TRBV5-5 and TRBJ2-5; TRBD1 matches at 8 bases. CDR1 is SGHKS, CDR2 YYEKEE, per germline (reference sequence). V lost 3 bases, J lost 5 bases, and 6 bases stayed unmatched. This CDR3 contains 14 residues. The CDR3: CASSSWTGRETQYF. In nucleotides, the CDR3 is TGTGCCAGCAGCTCATGGACAGGGCGGGAGACCCAGTACTTC.

This rearrangement joins TRBV5-1 to TRBJ2-7; D is possibly TRBD1 or TRBD2 (6 bases each). The CDR3 contains 13 residues. V lost 7 bases to trimming and J lost 5 bases, with 16 bases between them. The germline V gene has CDR1 SGHRS and CDR2 YFSETQ. CDR3 sequence (DNA): TGCGCCAGCGGGACTTGGGGGCCGGACGAGCAGTACTTC. Its translation is CASGTWGPDEQYF.

This clone was picked up one time. The rearrangement uses TRBV27 and TRBJ2-7; 7 bases map to TRBD2. This CDR3 contains 14 residues. Germline lookup yields CDR1 MNHEY and CDR2 SMNVEV (reference sequence). J lost 1 base, V lost 3 bases, and 3 bases had no gene match. Written as DNA, the CDR3 is TGTGCCAGCAGTTTCGGCGGGGGTTCCTACGAGCAGTACTTC. Translation gives CASSFGGGSYEQYF.

The table lists this clone with a few counts. The chain combines TRBV11-2 with TRBJ2-7; D may correspond to TRBD1 or TRBD2 (5 bases each). The CDR3 consists of 15 residues. Trimming took 5 bases from V and 3 from J, leaving 17 bases between them. The germline gives CDR1 SGHAT, CDR2 FQNNGV. The CDR3 nucleotides read TGTGCCAGCAGCCTAACCTCGGGGCCGAACTACGAGCAGTACTTC. The encoded protein is CASSLTSGPNYEQYF.

The chain combines TRBV9 with TRBJ1-2, with D possibly being TRBD1 (5 bases). V gave up 0 bases and J gave up 4 bases, with 13 bases separating them. Germline CDR1 reads SGDLS; CDR2 reads YYNGEE. This CDR3 has 15 amino acids. The CDR3 bases are TGTGCCAGCAGCGTAGGAACAGGCACGGGCTATGGCTACACCTTC. Translation gives CASSVGTGTGYGYTF.

This sequence joins TRBV10-3 and TRBJ2-7, with 10 nucleotides matching TRBD2. Germline V gene data show CDR1 as ENHRY and CDR2 as SYGVKD. CDR3 length: 13 residues. Trimming cost V 6 bases and J 2 bases; bases outside gene matches: 1. In DNA form, the CDR3 reads TGTGCCATCAGAGGGACTAGCGCCTACGAGCAGTACTTC. This encodes CAIRGTSAYEQYF.

The genes are TRBV5-1 and TRBJ2-7; maybe TRBD2 (6 bases). This CDR3 spans 15 amino acids. Germline CDR1 reads SGHRS; CDR2 reads YFSETQ. V was shortened by 4 bases and J by 1 base, with 15 bases between the two germline ends. The CDR3 DNA reads TGCGCCAGCAGCCCGGGACTGAAGGGATCCTACGAGCAGTACTTC. Translating it yields CASSPGLKGSYEQYF.

A word on this clone: At one boundary the junction diverges from the germline segment, which might be a read error. The V and J genes are TRBV7-7 and TRBJ2-1, with 11 bases matching TRBD2. The CDR3 is 13 amino acids. CDR1 is SSHAT and CDR2 is FNYEAQ in the germline V gene (reference sequence). This CDR3 reads CASSLGLAGEQFF. CDR3 nucleotide sequence: TGTGCTAGCAGCCTTGGACTAGCGGGTGAGCAGTTCTTC. Using reference TRBV7-7 and TRBJ2-1 for the parts outside the CDR3, the full variable domain is GAGVSQSPRYKVTKRGQDVTLRCDPISSHATLYWYQQALGQGPEFLTYFNYEAQPDKSGLPSDRFSAERPEGSISTLTIQRTEQRDSAMYRCASSLGLAGEQFFGPGTRLTVL.

The rearrangement joins TRBV5-1 to TRBJ2-5; D is undetermined. The germline gives CDR1 SGHRS, CDR2 YFSETQ. V gave up 6 bases and J gave up 2 bases, with 11 bases separating them. The CDR3 extends over 13 amino acids. The CDR3 DNA reads as TGCGCCAGCAAAACCCCGGAACAAGAGACCCAGTACTTC. This codes for CASKTPEQETQYF.

V gene TRBV10-3 combines with J gene TRBJ1-1, with D maybe TRBD1 (5 bases). Germline V gives CDR1 ENHRY, CDR2 SYGVKD. Trimming removed 3 bases at V and 4 bases at J, with 15 bases between. This CDR3 has 15 amino acids. CDR3 residues: CAISETGGDGTEAFF. The CDR3 DNA sequence: TGTGCCATCAGTGAAACAGGAGGAGATGGCACTGAAGCTTTCTTT.

The chain combines TRBV29-1 with TRBJ1-2, with TRBD1 matching 10 bases. This CDR3 region has 12 residues. The V segment lost 4 bases and the J segment 4 bases; nucleotides outside the gene matches: 0. Per the germline V gene, CDR1 is SQVTM and CDR2 is ANQGSEA. CDR3 sequence: CSVGTGGYGYTF. The CDR3 coding sequence is TGCAGCGTTGGGACAGGGGGCTATGGCTACACCTTC.

The chain joins TRBV6-5 to TRBJ2-6; no firm D call. Germline V gives CDR1 MNHEY, CDR2 SVGAGI. The CDR3 spans 15 residues. V lost 1 base and J lost 0, with 4 bases in between. CDR3 region: CASSYYSSGANVLTF. The CDR3 region has the DNA TGTGCCAGCAGTTACTACAGCTCTGGGGCCAACGTCCTGACTTTC.

The V and J genes are TRBV19 and TRBJ1-2, with no clear D. The CDR3 length is 15 residues. The V gene's germline CDR1 is LNHDA and CDR2 SQIVND (reference sequence). Between the trimmed V and J ends, which lost 0 bases and 4 bases, there was a span of 12 bases. The chain's CDR3 is CASSIDFGDRYGYTF. CDR3 in DNA: TGTGCCAGTAGTATAGACTTTGGTGACCGCTATGGCTACACCTTC.

This clone appeared a few times. The CDR3 DNA follows: TGTGCCAGTCTCGGAGCCGTCTACTCTAACTATGGCTACACCTTC. Its translation: CASLGAVYSNYGYTF. The gene calls are TRBV19 and TRBJ1-2, with D hard to call. The germline CDR1 and CDR2 sequences are LNHDA and SQIVND (reference sequence). V gave up 8 bases and J gave up 0 bases, with 16 bases separating them. The CDR3 is made up of 15 amino acids.

This chain links TRBV5-1 with TRBJ2-2; 13 positions agree with TRBD2. Germline lookup yields CDR1 SGHRS and CDR2 YFSETQ. J was trimmed by 0 bases and V by 4 bases; bases with no gene match: 6. The length of the CDR3 is 18 residues. In nucleotides, the CDR3 is TGCGCCAGCAGCCTGGGACTAGCGGGACGGACGAACACCGGGGAGCTGTTTTTT. Protein sequence: CASSLGLAGRTNTGELFF.

This clone came up a few times. V and J are TRBV2 and TRBJ2-3; D possibly corresponds to TRBD2 (6 bases). Germline CDR1 reads SNHLY; CDR2 reads FYNNEI. V gave up 10 bases and J gave up 2 bases, with 13 bases separating them. This CDR3 spans 13 amino acids. CDR3 in amino acids: CATWGLPTDTQYF. DNA of the CDR3: TGTGCCACCTGGGGACTTCCCACAGATACGCAGTATTTT. Drawing the rest from reference TRBV2 and TRBJ2-3, the complete variable domain is EPEVTQTPSHQVTQMGQEVILRCVPISNHLYFYWYRQILGQKVEFLVSFYNNEISEKSEIFDDQFSVERPDGSNFTLKIRSTKLEDSAMYFCATWGLPTDTQYFGPGTRLTVL.

The chain joins TRBV27 to TRBJ1-1, with 8 bases identical to TRBD1. The CDR3 is 14 amino acids. Germline loops: CDR1 MNHEY, CDR2 SMNVEV (reference sequence). V lost 5 bases to trimming and J lost 6 bases; unmatched junction nucleotides: 8. The CDR3 nucleotides read TGTGCCAGCAGTCATGAGACAGGGGAGCCTGAAGCTTTCTTT. Encoded protein: CASSHETGEPEAFF.

The chain has TRBV6-6 and TRBJ2-1, with unresolved D. V lost 7 bases and J 4 bases, leaving 2 bases between the germline ends. Germline CDR1 is MNHNY and CDR2 is SVGAGI (reference sequence). CDR3 length equals 10 residues. In nucleotides, the CDR3 is TGTGCCAGCATGTACAATGAGCAGTTCTTC. Its translation is CASMYNEQFF.